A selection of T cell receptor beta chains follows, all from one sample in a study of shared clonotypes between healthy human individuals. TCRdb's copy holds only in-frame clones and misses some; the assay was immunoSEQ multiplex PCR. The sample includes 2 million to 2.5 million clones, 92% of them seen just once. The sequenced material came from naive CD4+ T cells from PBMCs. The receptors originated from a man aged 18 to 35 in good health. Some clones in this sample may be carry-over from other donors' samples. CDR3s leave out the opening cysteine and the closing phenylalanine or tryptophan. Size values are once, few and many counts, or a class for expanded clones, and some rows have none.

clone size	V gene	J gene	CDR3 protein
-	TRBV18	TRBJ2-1	ASSPGQRDNEQF
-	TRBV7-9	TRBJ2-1	ASSFPQAGTYNEQF
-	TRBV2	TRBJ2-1	ASSANYNEQF
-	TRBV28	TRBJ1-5	ASSLGDKEFTQPQH
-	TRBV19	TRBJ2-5	ASSIQVAQETQY
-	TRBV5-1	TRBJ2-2	ASSSGTNTGELF
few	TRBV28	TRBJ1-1	ASWENTEAF
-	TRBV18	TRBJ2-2	ASSPPYPAGAGTGELF
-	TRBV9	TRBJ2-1	ASSVGPYEQF
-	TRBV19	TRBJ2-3	ASSNLAGVSNTQY
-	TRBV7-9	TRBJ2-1	ASRISGYNEQF
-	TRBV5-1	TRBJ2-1	ASSGGLARYNEQF
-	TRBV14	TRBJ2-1	ASSQGGTSGTYNEQF
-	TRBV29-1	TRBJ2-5	SVGEQETQY
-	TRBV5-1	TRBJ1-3	ASSLAGTGNTIY
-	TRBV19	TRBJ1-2	ASSILNPGQGMINYGYT
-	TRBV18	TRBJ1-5	ASSQDRYSNQPQH
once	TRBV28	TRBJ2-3	ASTGPNTDTQY
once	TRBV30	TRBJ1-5	AWSDSYSNQPQH
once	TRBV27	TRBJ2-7	ASSLSRAGWQY
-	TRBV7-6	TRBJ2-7	ASSTKRTGGGSYEQY
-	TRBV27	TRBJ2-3	ASRWGRIWTDTQY
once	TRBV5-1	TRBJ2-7	ASSATPSYEQY
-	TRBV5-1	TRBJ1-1	ASGTDSSFGEAF
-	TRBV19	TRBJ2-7	ASSTSHSYEQY